This T cell receptor (beta chain) was recovered during a study of blood T cells in healthy people across ages. Points from the study as a whole: PBMCs that were unsorted prevented a conclusive naive versus antigen-experienced comparison.

Through a sample-barcoded 5' primer and a J-beta primer mix, a second PCR was run for roughly 7 to 11 cycles. A tag from a template-switch adaptor with 12 random nucleotides marked each cDNA molecule. MiXCR, applied by TCRdb to the 5' RACE reads, yields one record per CDR3 protein. The profile covers hundreds of thousands of distinct CDR3 sequences, with less than 40% appearing a single time and approximately 15% taken by the ten largest. Regarding this clonotype: Its antigen is unidentified. Relative to the germline gene, one junction end is altered; a read error may explain this.

The sequence was obtained from a woman aged 80 or over in good health. The sequenced sample consisted of blood.

The CDR3 loop reads CAMKAGGRDTGELFF. The CDR3 DNA sequence: TGCGCCATGAAGGCGGGGGGGCGGGACACCGGGGAGCTGTTTTTT. The V and J genes are TRBV12-3 or TRBV12-4 and TRBJ2-2; 9 bases line up with TRBD2. This CDR3 spans 15 amino acids.